The rows below give T cell receptor beta chains drawn from one sample of a study of blood T cells in healthy people across ages. Each CDR3 protein gets one entry after TCRdb re-called the 5' RACE reads with MiXCR. The repertoire holds hundreds of thousands of distinct CDR3 sequences, with about 26% as singletons. This same sample was also taken into another study, of T cells of mothers and their children.

Source material: blood. These receptors all come from a boy aged 2 to 9 in good health. CDR3s include the opening cysteine and the closing phenylalanine or tryptophan. The D gene is left open where the match is weak. Part of the rows lack a size; the others show once, few, many or a class for expanded clones.

CDR3 DNA: TGTGCCAGCAGCCAAGCCCGGGACAGCATGAACACTGAAGCTTTCTTT
CDR3 protein: CASSQARDSMNTEAFF
D gene: TRBD1
J gene: TRBJ1-1
V gene: TRBV7-8
clone size: NA

CDR3 DNA: TGTGCCAGCAGTTCGGACCACACCCACACCGGGGAGCTGTTTTTT
CDR3 protein: CASSSDHTHTGELFF
D gene: NA
J gene: TRBJ2-2
V gene: TRBV6-2/TRBV6-3
clone size: many

CDR3 DNA: TGTGCCGGCAGCTTAGACTATGGAGATACGCAGTATTTT
CDR3 protein: CAGSLDYGDTQYF
D gene: NA
J gene: TRBJ2-3
V gene: TRBV7-8
clone size: once

CDR3 DNA: TGCAGTGCTAGCGGGGTGGGGCTCGGAGAGACCCAGTACTTC
CDR3 protein: CSASGVGLGETQYF
D gene: NA
J gene: TRBJ2-5
V gene: TRBV20-1
clone size: NA

CDR3 DNA: TGCAGCGTTGAAGGGCAGGGGGCCGGGGAGCTGTTTTTT
CDR3 protein: CSVEGQGAGELFF
D gene: TRBD1
J gene: TRBJ2-2
V gene: TRBV29-1
clone size: NA

CDR3 DNA: TGCAGTGCTAGACGCCAACTAGAACCCCGGACCCAGTACTTC
CDR3 protein: CSARRQLEPRTQYF
D gene: NA
J gene: TRBJ2-5
V gene: TRBV20-1
clone size: few

CDR3 DNA: TGTGCCAGCAGACCCGGGACTAGCGTTACCTACGAGCAGTACTTC
CDR3 protein: CASRPGTSVTYEQYF
D gene: TRBD2
J gene: TRBJ2-7
V gene: TRBV11-1
clone size: few

CDR3 DNA: TGTGCCAGCAGCCAAGGACTAGCGGGCAACGAGCAGTACTTC
CDR3 protein: CASSQGLAGNEQYF
D gene: TRBD2
J gene: TRBJ2-7
V gene: TRBV28
clone size: NA

CDR3 DNA: TGTGCCAGCAGCTTAGGGGGCAGAATTAACACAGATACGCAGTATTTT
CDR3 protein: CASSLGGRINTDTQYF
D gene: NA
J gene: TRBJ2-3
V gene: TRBV7-9
clone size: NA

CDR3 DNA: TGCGCCAGCAGCCAAGAGGACAAAGGCTACACCTTC
CDR3 protein: CASSQEDKGYTF
D gene: NA
J gene: TRBJ1-2
V gene: TRBV4-1
clone size: NA

CDR3 DNA: TGTGCCAGCAGTGATTCCTACTCCTACGAGCAGTACTTC
CDR3 protein: CASSDSYSYEQYF
D gene: NA
J gene: TRBJ2-7
V gene: TRBV2
clone size: NA

CDR3 DNA: TGCGCCAGCAGCCTCCTGACTTCTTCCTCCTACGAGCAGTACTTC
CDR3 protein: CASSLLTSSSYEQYF
D gene: NA
J gene: TRBJ2-7
V gene: TRBV5-1
clone size: NA

CDR3 DNA: TGCGCCAGCAGCTTTAATTTGGGGACCGGCTATGGCTACACCTTC
CDR3 protein: CASSFNLGTGYGYTF
D gene: NA
J gene: TRBJ1-2
V gene: TRBV5-1
clone size: few

CDR3 DNA: TGTGCCGGCAGTTTCACAGGTTACGAGCAGTACTTC
CDR3 protein: CAGSFTGYEQYF
D gene: NA
J gene: TRBJ2-7
V gene: TRBV27
clone size: once

CDR3 DNA: TGTGCCAGCAGACTAGCGACCAAGAGGGAGCAGTACTTC
CDR3 protein: CASRLATKREQYF
D gene: TRBD2
J gene: TRBJ2-5
V gene: TRBV12-3/TRBV12-4
clone size: NA

CDR3 DNA: TGCGCCAGCAGCTTCGGAGGGCTCGGCAATGAGCAGTTCTTC
CDR3 protein: CASSFGGLGNEQFF
D gene: NA
J gene: TRBJ2-1
V gene: TRBV4-3
clone size: NA

CDR3 DNA: TGTGCCAGCAGCTTAATAAGGGGGCCCCAAGAGACCCAGTACTTC
CDR3 protein: CASSLIRGPQETQYF
D gene: TRBD1
J gene: TRBJ2-5
V gene: TRBV7-2
clone size: few

CDR3 DNA: TGTGCCAGCAGCTTGGAATCTAAAGAGACCCAGTACTTC
CDR3 protein: CASSLESKETQYF
D gene: NA
J gene: TRBJ2-5
V gene: TRBV5-5
clone size: many

CDR3 DNA: TGTGCTAGTGGTTATGGCTACGAGCAGTACTTC
CDR3 protein: CASGYGYEQYF
D gene: NA
J gene: TRBJ2-7
V gene: TRBV12-5
clone size: few

CDR3 DNA: TGTGCCAGCGCCGGGAGGTTGGGCACTGAAGCTTTCTTT
CDR3 protein: CASAGRLGTEAFF
D gene: NA
J gene: TRBJ1-1
V gene: TRBV18
clone size: NA

CDR3 DNA: TGTGCCAGCTCACCACTACAGGGGGCGAGTGAAAAACTGTTTTTT
CDR3 protein: CASSPLQGASEKLFF
D gene: TRBD1
J gene: TRBJ1-4
V gene: TRBV18
clone size: few

CDR3 DNA: TGTGCCACCAGCAGAGCCATCGGTCCCGAGTCTTACGAGCAGTACTTC
CDR3 protein: CATSRAIGPESYEQYF
D gene: NA
J gene: TRBJ2-7
V gene: TRBV15
clone size: NA

CDR3 DNA: TGTGCCAGCAGTTACCTGGCTAGCCCCAAAAACATTCAGTACTTC
CDR3 protein: CASSYLASPKNIQYF
D gene: NA
J gene: TRBJ2-4
V gene: TRBV6-5
clone size: few

CDR3 DNA: TGCAGTGCCCGGGACAGCCGTAACTATGGCTACACCTTC
CDR3 protein: CSARDSRNYGYTF
D gene: TRBD1
J gene: TRBJ1-2
V gene: TRBV20-1
clone size: NA

CDR3 DNA: TGTGCCAGCAGTGACAACGTCCAAAATTGGTTCTTC
CDR3 protein: CASSDNVQNWFF
D gene: NA
J gene: TRBJ2-1
V gene: TRBV6-4
clone size: few

CDR3 DNA: TGTGCCAGCGCAGGATCTGGAAACACCATATATTTT
CDR3 protein: CASAGSGNTIYF
D gene: NA
J gene: TRBJ1-3
V gene: TRBV3-1
clone size: once

CDR3 DNA: TGCAGTGCTAGAGATTACCGACTGACGGTAGAGACCCAGTACTTC
CDR3 protein: CSARDYRLTVETQYF
D gene: NA
J gene: TRBJ2-5
V gene: TRBV20-1
clone size: NA

CDR3 DNA: TGTGCCAGCAGCTTAGGACTAAAACAGGGGTCACAAGAGACCCAGTACTTC
CDR3 protein: CASSLGLKQGSQETQYF
D gene: TRBD1
J gene: TRBJ2-5
V gene: TRBV7-2
clone size: few

CDR3 DNA: TGTGCCAGCAGTTTAGGGACATGGGAGCAGTTCTTC
CDR3 protein: CASSLGTWEQFF
D gene: NA
J gene: TRBJ2-1
V gene: TRBV12-3/TRBV12-4
clone size: NA

CDR3 DNA: TGTGCCAGCAGTGTTTCAGGGAGAGCAGATGCGCAGTATTTT
CDR3 protein: CASSVSGRADAQYF
D gene: NA
J gene: TRBJ2-3
V gene: TRBV12-3/TRBV12-4
clone size: once

CDR3 DNA: TGTGCCAGCAGCCAAGGGGGATTATGGAGGGGTCGAGGAGAAAAACTGTTTTTT
CDR3 protein: CASSQGGLWRGRGEKLFF
D gene: NA
J gene: TRBJ1-4
V gene: TRBV3-1
clone size: few

CDR3 DNA: TGTGCCAGCGGTTTAGCGGGGGGGCTGCAAGAGACCCAGTACTTC
CDR3 protein: CASGLAGGLQETQYF
D gene: TRBD2
J gene: TRBJ2-5
V gene: TRBV6-2/TRBV6-3
clone size: once

CDR3 DNA: TGTGCCAGCAGTGCCGCCGAGAGTTCCACCTACGAGCAGTACTTC
CDR3 protein: CASSAAESSTYEQYF
D gene: NA
J gene: TRBJ2-7
V gene: TRBV2
clone size: few

CDR3 DNA: TGTGCCAGCAGTTTAGGGGGGGGCCCGCTTGGGGGAGAGCAGTACTTC
CDR3 protein: CASSLGGGPLGGEQYF
D gene: NA
J gene: TRBJ2-7
V gene: TRBV12-3/TRBV12-4
clone size: few

CDR3 DNA: TGTGCCAGCAGTTTTGGTGGGGGGCCGATAAGCACAGATACGCAGTATTTT
CDR3 protein: CASSFGGGPISTDTQYF
D gene: NA
J gene: TRBJ2-3
V gene: TRBV12-3/TRBV12-4
clone size: NA

CDR3 DNA: TGTGCCAGCAGAACAGTTGGGGGGGGCGCGGACACCATATATTTT
CDR3 protein: CASRTVGGGADTIYF
D gene: NA
J gene: TRBJ1-3
V gene: TRBV7-8
clone size: few

CDR3 DNA: TGCGCCAGCAGCCCCTTGTGGGGGGACCTGGGGGCCAAAAACATTCAGTACTTC
CDR3 protein: CASSPLWGDLGAKNIQYF
D gene: NA
J gene: TRBJ2-4
V gene: TRBV5-1
clone size: few

CDR3 DNA: TGTGCCAGCAGCTTCCCGACAGGGGGATCTAGCACAGATACGCAGTATTTT
CDR3 protein: CASSFPTGGSSTDTQYF
D gene: TRBD1
J gene: TRBJ2-3
V gene: TRBV7-6
clone size: NA

CDR3 DNA: TGTGCCAGCAGCAAAGACAGGGGGCGATGGAATGAGCAGTTCTTC
CDR3 protein: CASSKDRGRWNEQFF
D gene: TRBD1
J gene: TRBJ2-1
V gene: TRBV5-4
clone size: NA

CDR3 DNA: TGCAGTGCTAGAGATCGGGGGCCCGGGGAGCTGTTTTTT
CDR3 protein: CSARDRGPGELFF
D gene: NA
J gene: TRBJ2-2
V gene: TRBV20-1
clone size: few

CDR3 DNA: TGTGCCATCAGTGAGTCCGCAGCCGGGACTAGCTACGAGCAGTACTTC
CDR3 protein: CAISESAAGTSYEQYF
D gene: TRBD2
J gene: TRBJ2-7
V gene: TRBV10-3
clone size: once